The entry below describes one T cell receptor beta chain. Antigen: not known. The data derive from a study of beta chain features in type 1 diabetes. Overall study: Healthy donors and patients showed comparable age, gender and cell yields. Findings and caveats of the study: Whatever favoring of shorter templates PCR might show would apply equally to patients and controls. For Type 1 diabetes patients, all four CD4+ subsets carried TCRB CDR3s that were moderately but significantly shorter. There were fewer insertions and more deletions at the VDJ junctions of type 1 diabetes patients.

The germline V and J ends were trimmed by 5 bases and 9 bases, with 14 bases remaining between them. This CDR3 spans 13 amino acids. Germline loops: CDR1 SGHTA, CDR2 FQGNSA. Reverse transcription of all isolated RNA meant that expressed TCRB transcripts were sequenced. The method was immunoSEQ multiplex PCR; TCRdb's version includes in-frame clones alone and lacks a portion of them. Of under 800,000 clones in the sample, 15% to 17% were seen once. The chain combines TRBV7-2 with TRBJ2-1; D gene ambiguous. Sequenced material: naive CD4+ T cells from blood. The receptor was isolated from a man younger than 35 in good health. In DNA, the CDR3 is TGTGCCAGCAGCCTAGGGCCCCGACCTGAGCAGTTCTTC. This sequence encodes CASSLGPRPEQFF.